What follows describes a single TCR beta chain. The source of the sample is a study of T cells after yellow fever vaccination. Germline CDR1 reads LGHDT; CDR2 reads YNNKEL (reference sequence). The V gene end was trimmed by 6 bases and the J gene end by 0 bases; junction bases not matched to a gene: 3. There are 15 residues in the CDR3. Each CDR3 protein gets one entry after TCRdb re-called the 5' RACE reads with MiXCR. Of around 320,000 distinct CDR3 sequences listed, 8.7% were seen once; the top ten hold around 3.1%. The sample was CD4+ T cells sorted from PBMCs, taken 5 days after the yellow fever booster vaccination. V gene TRBV3-1 combines with J gene TRBJ1-4, with TRBD1 identical over 8 bases. The sequence was obtained from a man younger than 35 who received the YFV17D yellow fever vaccine. In DNA form, the CDR3 reads TGTGCCAGCAGAGAACAGGGGGCAACTAATGAAAAACTGTTTTTT. This gives the protein CASREQGATNEKLFF.